The source of this TCR beta chain is a study of identical twins. Study-level results: Insertions ran lower in abundant cord blood beta clonotypes, though not in memory repertoires. Conclusions rested on cross-sectional statistics rather than following the same donors.

The table lists this clonotype with a few counts. Its matching antigen is unknown. CDR1 is SGHTA and CDR2 is FQGNSA in the germline V gene. The CDR3 totals 16 residues. The V gene lost 0 bases and the J gene lost 4 bases, with 15 bases spanning the gap. Template switching added a universal primer site; cDNA carried unique molecular identifiers. TCRdb passed the 5' RACE reads through MiXCR, listing each CDR3 protein once. Here the sample spans more than 1.5 million distinct CDR3 sequences, 25% to 35% being singletons. Specimen: cord blood. The receptor's source is a newborn girl in good health. The chain uses TRBV7-2 and TRBJ1-2; the D is unclear. This chain's CDR3 is CASSLAEQPRFYGYTF. In DNA form, the CDR3 reads TGTGCCAGCAGCTTAGCCGAACAGCCCAGATTCTATGGCTACACCTTC.